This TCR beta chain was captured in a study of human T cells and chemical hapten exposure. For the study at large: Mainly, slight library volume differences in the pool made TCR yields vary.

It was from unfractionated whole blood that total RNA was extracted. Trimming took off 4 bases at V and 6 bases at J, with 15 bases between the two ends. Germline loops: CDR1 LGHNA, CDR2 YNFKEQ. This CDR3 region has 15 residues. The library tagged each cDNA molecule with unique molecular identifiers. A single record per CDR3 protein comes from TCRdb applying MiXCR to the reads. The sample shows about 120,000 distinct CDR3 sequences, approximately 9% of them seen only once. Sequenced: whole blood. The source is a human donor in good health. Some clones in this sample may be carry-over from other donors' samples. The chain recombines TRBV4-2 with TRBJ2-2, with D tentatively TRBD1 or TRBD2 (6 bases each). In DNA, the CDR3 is TGTGCCAGCAGCCCGTGGGGGGCGAAGGCCGGGGAGCTGTTTTTT. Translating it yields CASSPWGAKAGELFF.